These T cell receptor beta chains were read from a single sample in a study of blood T cell repertoires in COVID-19. The data were produced by immunoSEQ multiplex PCR, yet TCRdb's version contains in-frame clones alone and is incomplete. The repertoire consists of about 20,000 clones, with 75% to 90% occurring once and the leading ten covering about 7.8%. Sequencing was performed on peripheral blood. The source of these receptors is a woman aged 60-75 years with active COVID-19. The CDR3 runs from the conserved cysteine through the conserved F or W. The D gene is left open where the match is weak. Clone size is not always given. Where it is, it says once, few, many or a class for expanded clones.

j_gene,abundance,v_gene,len,d_gene,CDR3nt,CDR3aa
TRBJ1-3,once,TRBV11-2,16,NA,TGTGCCAGCAGCCGGTTGGGCAGCTACTCTGGAAACACCATATATTTT,CASSRLGSYSGNTIYF
TRBJ1-4,NA,TRBV4-2,17,NA,TGTGCCAGCAGCCAAGGGAGTGACGGGACAACTAATGAAAAACTGTTTTTT,CASSQGSDGTTNEKLFF
TRBJ1-1,NA,TRBV11-1,16,TRBD1,TGTGCCAGCAGCTCGGGTCTGAGGGACAGGGGCACTGAAGCTTTCTTT,CASSSGLRDRGTEAFF
TRBJ2-2,NA,TRBV7-9,13,NA,TGTGCCACCTGGGGGACTTATGTCGGGGAGCTGTTTTTT,CATWGTYVGELFF
TRBJ1-1,NA,TRBV5-4,13,NA,TGTGCCAGCAGCTTGACAGGGCGGCCTGAAGCTTTCTTT,CASSLTGRPEAFF
TRBJ2-5,NA,TRBV18,13,NA,TGTGCCAGCTCCCCAGGACAGAAAGAGACCCAGTACTTC,CASSPGQKETQYF
TRBJ2-4,NA,TRBV29-1,11,NA,TGCAGCGTTGACCTCAAAAACATTCAGTACTTC,CSVDLKNIQYF
TRBJ2-2,NA,TRBV15,15,TRBD1,TGTGCCACCGATAGGGACAGGGGAGTCGGCGGGGAGCTGTTTTTT,CATDRDRGVGGELFF
TRBJ1-2,NA,TRBV3-1/TRBV3-2,12,NA,TGTGCCAGCAGCAGGACTGACTATGGCTACACCTTC,CASSRTDYGYTF
TRBJ1-3,NA,TRBV2,12,NA,TGTGCCAGCAACAGGGACGGAAACACCATATATTTT,CASNRDGNTIYF
TRBJ2-1,NA,TRBV2,16,NA,TGTGCCAGCACCTCAGGGAACCCCCTCTCCTACAATGAGCAGTTCTTC,CASTSGNPLSYNEQFF
TRBJ1-1,NA,TRBV29-1,14,TRBD1,TGCAGCGTTGGGACAGGGGCGTCGAACACTGAAGCTTTCTTT,CSVGTGASNTEAFF
TRBJ1-4,NA,TRBV18,13,TRBD1,TGTGCCAGTTACAGGGGCCAAAATGAAAAACTGTTTTTT,CASYRGQNEKLFF
TRBJ1-6,NA,TRBV6-6,18,TRBD1,TGTGCCAGCAGTCGACGGACAGGGGGGACCTCCTATAATTCACCCCTCCACTTT,CASSRRTGGTSYNSPLHF
TRBJ2-1,few,TRBV5-4,16,TRBD2,TGTGCCAGCAGCCCGAGCGGGGCCCGCTCCTACAATGAGCAGTTCTTC,CASSPSGARSYNEQFF
TRBJ1-5,NA,TRBV5-6,15,TRBD1,TGTGCCAGCAGCCTACGACAGGGCGCGGGGCAGCCCCAGCATTTT,CASSLRQGAGQPQHF
TRBJ2-2,NA,TRBV27,16,TRBD2,TGTGCCAGCAGTTTAGTTGGCGGGGGGGCCTACGGGGAGCTGTTTTTT,CASSLVGGGAYGELFF
TRBJ2-7,NA,TRBV5-8,17,TRBD1,TGTGCCAGCAGCTCGAAAGTTGGGGGACAGGGGTCGTACGAGCAGTACTTC,CASSSKVGGQGSYEQYF
TRBJ1-2,NA,TRBV9,17,NA,TGTGCCAGCAGCGTAGGTAGGGGCGGAAAAGACACCCGGTGGTACACCTTC,CASSVGRGGKDTRWYTF
TRBJ2-2,NA,TRBV25-1,15,TRBD1,TGTGCCAGCAGTTCCCGGACAGGGGGGACCGGGGAGCTGTTTTTT,CASSSRTGGTGELFF
TRBJ1-6,NA,TRBV5-1,15,TRBD1,TGCGCCAGCAGCCCCGGGACAGGAGATAATTCACCCCTCCACTTT,CASSPGTGDNSPLHF
TRBJ1-1,once,TRBV6-5,15,TRBD1,TGTGCCAGCAGCCGGGACAGACTGATGAACACTGAAGCTTTCTTT,CASSRDRLMNTEAFF
TRBJ1-6,NA,TRBV4-1,12,NA,TGCGCCAGCAGCCAAGGGCCCTCACCCCTCCACTTT,CASSQGPSPLHF
TRBJ2-7,NA,TRBV5-1,15,TRBD2,TGCGCCAGCAGCTTGCGGGGGGGCCAATCCTACGAGCAGTACTTC,CASSLRGGQSYEQYF
TRBJ1-2,NA,TRBV12-3/TRBV12-4,11,NA,TGTGCCAGCAGTTACCAGGGGTTACGCACCTTC,CASSYQGLRTF
TRBJ1-2,NA,TRBV6-5,13,NA,TGTGCCAGCAGAGGAGAAATAAACTATGGCTACACCTTC,CASRGEINYGYTF
TRBJ1-1,NA,TRBV3-1/TRBV3-2,16,TRBD1,TGTGCCAGCAGCCAAGATGGAGGGACAGGGGGCACTGAAGCTTTCTTT,CASSQDGGTGGTEAFF
TRBJ2-7,NA,TRBV7-2,14,NA,TGTGCCAGCAGCTTAGCGGGGGGGCCAAGGGAGCAGTACTTC,CASSLAGGPREQYF
TRBJ2-3,NA,TRBV7-2,14,NA,TGTGCCAGCGTCCCTAGAGGGAGTACAGATACGCAGTATTTT,CASVPRGSTDTQYF